This passage covers 27 T cell receptor beta chains from one sample sequenced in a study. TCRdb redid the calling of the 5' RACE reads with MiXCR, one entry per CDR3 protein. The sample holds under 45,000 distinct CDR3 sequences, approximately 30% seen once. Sequenced input: tumor-infiltrating memory CD4+ T cells sorted from the breast tumor. Subset described: memory CD4+ T cells, CD4+CD45RO+CD25-. These receptors were obtained from a female donor with breast cancer.

This clonotype occurred many times. The rearrangement uses TRBV6-5 and TRBJ2-4; 10 bases are shared with TRBD2. V lost 5 bases, J lost 7 bases, and 8 bases stayed unmatched. The CDR3 totals 15 residues. In germline, CDR1 is MNHEY, CDR2 SVGAGI. CDR3 DNA sequence: TGTGCCAGCAGTAGCGGGAGGGCGGAGTGGAACATTCAGTACTTC. Its protein is CASSSGRAEWNIQYF.

This clonotype has at least ten counts. V is TRBV27 and J is TRBJ2-1, with D maybe TRBD1 (6 bases). Germline-derived CDR1 and CDR2 are MNHEY and SMNVEV (reference sequence). V was trimmed by 5 bases and J by 8 bases, leaving 19 bases between them. This CDR3 spans 15 amino acids. This CDR3 reads CASSPLWDKGHEQFF. The CDR3 coding sequence is TGTGCCAGCAGTCCCCTTTGGGACAAAGGTCATGAGCAGTTCTTC.

This clonotype turned up a few times. This chain connects TRBV6-6 to TRBJ1-6; maybe TRBD1 (6 bases). V lost 2 bases, J lost 0 bases, and 14 bases lay in between. Germline CDR1 is MNHNY and CDR2 is SVGAGI (reference sequence). The CDR3 is made up of 18 amino acids. In DNA, the CDR3 is TGTGCCAGCAGTTACGCTGCACAGGGCAGCTCCTATAATTCACCCCTCCACTTT. Its translation: CASSYAAQGSSYNSPLHF.

This chain links TRBV5-1 with TRBJ2-7; 10 nucleotides align to TRBD1. The CDR3 length is 14 residues. Trimming took 4 bases from V and 6 from J; bases not matched to a gene: 7. Germline values: CDR1 SGHRS, CDR2 YFSETQ. CDR3 bases: TGCGCCAGCAGCGTCGACAGGGGGCGAGGCGAGCAGTACTTC. Amino acid sequence: CASSVDRGRGEQYF.

V is TRBV7-3 and J is TRBJ2-1, with 7 bases that match TRBD2. The CDR3 covers 15 residues. The germline V gene has CDR1 SGHTA and CDR2 FQGTGA. V shed 4 bases, J shed 3 bases, and the junction held 6 bases outside the gene matches. In nucleotides, the CDR3 is TGTGCCAGCAGCTCGACTAGCATCGGCTACAATGAGCAGTTCTTC. It yields the protein CASSSTSIGYNEQFF. The full variable domain, rest sourced from reference TRBV7-3 and TRBJ2-1, is GAGVSQTPSNKVTEKGKYVELRCDPISGHTALYWYRQSLGQGPEFLIYFQGTGAADDSGLPNDRFFAVRPEGSVSTLKIQRTERGDSAVYLCASSSTSIGYNEQFFGPGTRLTVL.

This clonotype showed up many times. The CDR3: CASSYYPGHGTDTQYF. In DNA form, the CDR3 reads TGTGCCAGCAGCTACTACCCGGGACACGGCACAGATACGCAGTATTTT. The chain is built from TRBV7-8 and TRBJ2-3, with a possible D match to TRBD1 (6 bases). Trimming stripped 4 bases from V and 1 base from J, with 15 bases between. From germline, CDR1 is SGHVS and CDR2 FQNEAQ. The CDR3 runs to 16 residues.

This clonotype showed up just a few times. A much larger clone sits a single nucleotide away, making a read error possible. This chain uses TRBV20-1 with TRBJ2-1; D is perhaps TRBD2 (5 bases). Per germline, CDR1 DFQATT and CDR2 SNEGSKA (reference sequence). This CDR3 is built from 13 residues. The CDR3 sequence is CSARRTLDNGQFF. CDR3 nucleotides: TGCAGTGCTAGAAGGACTCTCGACAATGGGCAGTTCTTC.

The chain carries TRBV7-9 and TRBJ1-3; the D gene is possibly TRBD1 (6 bases). The CDR3 is 12 residues long. The V end lost 5 bases, the J end lost 4 bases, and 6 bases lay between the germline ends. Germline assignment: CDR1 SEHNR and CDR2 FQNEAQ (reference sequence). The CDR3 loop reads CASSTGGNTIYF. The DNA of the CDR3 is TGTGCCAGCAGCACAGGGGGAAACACCATATATTTT.

In this sample, this clonotype turned up once. A junction end diverges from the germline sequence, so it may reflect a read error. The V call is TRBV6-1, the J call TRBJ2-4, with D tentatively TRBD1 or TRBD2 (5 bases each). Germline-derived CDR1 and CDR2 are MNHNS and SASEGT. This CDR3 is 16 amino acids long. The CDR3 region is CASSPLGPLAKDIQYF. The CDR3, as DNA: TGTGCCAGCAGTCCGCTGGGACCGCTAGCCAAAGACATTCAGTACTTC.

The chain recombines TRBV7-8 with TRBJ2-7, with 7 nucleotides matching TRBD1. V lost 7 bases to trimming and J lost 0 bases; unmatched junction nucleotides: 6. CDR3 length equals 14 residues. The germline gives CDR1 SGHVS, CDR2 FQNEAQ. The CDR3 loop is CASTRDSYSYEQYF. As DNA, the CDR3 is TGTGCCAGCACCCGGGACAGCTACTCCTACGAGCAGTACTTC.

The rearrangement links TRBV7-9 to TRBJ2-1; TRBD1 matches at 9 bases. Trimming removed 3 bases from V and 6 bases from J; junction bases left unmatched: 6. This CDR3 region has 15 residues. Germline V gene lookup returns CDR1 SEHNR and CDR2 FQNEAQ (reference sequence). The CDR3 nucleotides read TGTGCCAGCAGCTTCCGTGGGACAGGGATCAATGAGCAGTTCTTC. Its protein product is CASSFRGTGINEQFF.

This clonotype was detected ten times or more. The chain combines TRBV5-1 with TRBJ2-3; 7 positions match TRBD2. Trimming took 4 bases from V and 1 from J; bases not matched to a gene: 3. CDR1 is SGHRS, CDR2 YFSETQ, per germline. This CDR3 has 14 amino acids. CDR3 in DNA: TGCGCCAGCAGCATTCTAGCGGGCACAGATACGCAGTATTTT. Amino acid sequence: CASSILAGTDTQYF.

This clonotype was recorded at least ten times. One end of the junction is discordant with germline, which a read error may explain. This chain connects TRBV29-1 to TRBJ2-1; 9 nucleotides agree with TRBD2. This CDR3 is 12 amino acids long. Per germline, CDR1 SQVTM and CDR2 ANQGSEA. This CDR3 reads CSGELAGNEQFF. CDR3 DNA: TGCAGCGGTGAACTAGCGGGCAATGAGCAGTTCTTC.

There are a few counts of this clonotype. DNA for the CDR3: TGTGCCAGCAGCCAAAAGGGTGGTGAGCAGTTCTTC. Translated, it gives CASSQKGGEQFF. The chain uses TRBV7-2 and TRBJ2-1; D remains ambiguous. CDR3 length: 12 residues. V dropped 5 bases and J dropped 9 bases, with 11 bases sitting between them. CDR1 is SGHTA and CDR2 is FQGNSA in the germline V gene.

This clonotype was found a few times. The CDR3 is CASSPIFIGDSGNAGELFF. CDR3 DNA: TGTGCCAGCAGCCCTATATTTATAGGTGATAGCGGGAATGCCGGGGAGCTGTTTTTT. The chain recombines TRBV7-3 with TRBJ2-2, with 8 nucleotides matching TRBD2. J gave up 6 bases and V 5 bases, and 20 bases lay outside the gene matches. Per the germline V gene, CDR1 is SGHTA and CDR2 is FQGTGA. CDR3 length: 19 residues.

This clonotype has ten or more counts. The chain combines TRBV9 with TRBJ1-6; tentative D call: TRBD1 (6 bases). The CDR3 runs to 14 residues. V lost 4 bases to trimming and J lost 9 bases, with 14 bases between them. Germline V gene sequence: CDR1 SGDLS, CDR2 YYNGEE. CDR3: CASSRGGRTSPLHF. CDR3 in DNA: TGTGCCAGCAGCCGGGGGGGGCGCACTTCACCCCTCCACTTT.

This clonotype was counted a few times. This chain connects TRBV25-1 to TRBJ2-7; D is undetermined. This CDR3 spans 15 amino acids. Trimming cost V 2 bases and J 2 bases, with 13 bases left between them. Germline V lookup: CDR1 MGHDK, CDR2 SYGVNS. For the CDR3, the DNA is TGTGCCAGCAGTGAACTCACCGGGCTGCCCTACGAGCAGTACTTC. Translation: CASSELTGLPYEQYF.

The V and J genes are TRBV7-3 and TRBJ2-2, with TRBD1 matching over 7 bases. Germline CDR1 and CDR2: SGHTA and FQGTGA. The CDR3 loop spans 12 amino acids. V was pared by 6 bases and J by 7 bases, with 2 bases of the junction left unmatched. The CDR3 sequence is CASSPGGGELFF. The CDR3 DNA is TGTGCCAGCAGTCCAGGGGGCGGGGAGCTGTTTTTT. Together with reference TRBV7-3 and TRBJ2-2, the CDR3 gives the full variable domain: GAGVSQTPSNKVTEKGKYVELRCDPISGHTALYWYRQSLGQGPEFLIYFQGTGAADDSGLPNDRFFAVRPEGSVSTLKIQRTERGDSAVYLCASSPGGGELFFGEGSRLTVL.

There are many counts of this clonotype. The chain has TRBV4-1 and TRBJ1-5; D remains ambiguous. The CDR3 has 15 residues. The V gene lost 1 base and the J gene lost 3 bases, with 10 bases spanning the gap. In germline, CDR1 is MGHRA, CDR2 YSYEKL. CDR3 region: CASSQVAQNNQPQHF. Written as DNA, the CDR3 is TGCGCCAGCAGCCAAGTGGCCCAGAACAATCAGCCCCAGCATTTT.

Regarding this clonotype: One end of the junction does not line up with germline, which may come from a read error. The rearrangement uses TRBV30 and TRBJ2-7; D is undetermined. Germline CDR1 GTSNPN, CDR2 SVGIG (reference sequence). This CDR3 contains 14 residues. This chain's CDR3 is CTWSPGPTSYEQYF. The DNA of the CDR3 is TGTACCTGGAGCCCCGGGCCGACATCCTACGAGCAGTACTTC.

This chain uses TRBV6-5 with TRBJ2-3; D is ambiguous. CDR1 is MNHEY and CDR2 is SVGAGI in the germline V gene. CDR3 size: 18 residues. Trimming left V 0 bases short and J 4 bases short, with 20 bases between. CDR3 nucleotides: TGTGCCAGCAGTTACTCGGAGAACGTCCTCATTGCAGCAGATACGCAGTATTTT. Protein: CASSYSENVLIAADTQYF.

This sequence joins TRBV7-8 and TRBJ2-3; 7 bases align to TRBD2. J lost 4 bases, V lost 2 bases, and 6 bases had no gene match. Germline values: CDR1 SGHVS, CDR2 FQNEAQ. The CDR3 is 15 amino acids. CDR3 nucleotides: TGTGCCAGCAGCTTATGGGCGGGAGAGTCAGATACGCAGTATTTT. It is translated as CASSLWAGESDTQYF.

The rearrangement uses TRBV24-1 and TRBJ2-1; D is undetermined. The V end was cut by 5 bases, the J end by 9 bases, with 19 bases between. This CDR3 comprises 15 residues. CDR1 and CDR2 from the germline V gene are KGHDR and SFDVKD. CDR3 amino acids: CATSVSGGSRSEQFF. The CDR3, as DNA: TGTGCCACCAGTGTAAGTGGCGGATCTAGAAGTGAGCAGTTCTTC.

This clonotype was counted a few times. V usage is TRBV12-3 or TRBV12-4 and J usage is TRBJ2-7; 7 bases align to TRBD1. V shed 7 bases and J 2 bases; nucleotides not matched to a gene: 2. The CDR3 sequence is 12 residues long. The CDR3: CASMDRTYEQYF. CDR3 in DNA: TGTGCCAGCATGGACAGGACCTACGAGCAGTACTTC.

Regarding this clonotype: The germline gene is not matched at one end of the junction; a read error may be the cause. The chain is built from TRBV4-1 and TRBJ1-6, with TRBD1 as a possible D gene (5 bases). CDR3 length equals 15 residues. The germline V gene has CDR1 MGHRA and CDR2 YSYEKL. Here the CDR3 reads CASSFGGGGNSPLHF. CDR3 bases: TGTGCCAGCAGCTTTGGGGGGGGTGGAAATTCACCCCTCCACTTT.

V usage is TRBV5-1 and J usage is TRBJ1-4; D may be TRBD1 (6 bases). V gave up 0 bases and J gave up 7 bases, with 7 bases separating them. Germline lookup yields CDR1 SGHRS and CDR2 YFSETQ. The CDR3 covers 13 residues. The CDR3 loop is CASSLADSEKLFF. In DNA, the CDR3 is TGCGCCAGCAGCTTGGCGGACAGTGAAAAACTGTTTTTT.

This clonotype was seen a few times. The rearrangement joins TRBV7-2 to TRBJ2-4, with D possibly being TRBD2 (5 bases). The CDR3 consists of 17 residues. Per germline, CDR1 SGHTA and CDR2 FQGNSA. The V gene lost 2 bases and the J gene lost 7 bases, with 21 bases spanning the gap. Written as DNA, the CDR3 is TGTGCCAGCAGCTTAATCGTTGGCGGGCGGACCTTGAACATTCAGTACTTC. It translates to CASSLIVGGRTLNIQYF.